A selection of T cell receptor beta chains follows, all from one sample in a study of human T cells and chemical hapten exposure. TCRdb itself ran the RACE reads through MiXCR, one entry per CDR3 protein. The sample carries about 250,000 distinct CDR3 sequences, 7.7% recorded once. Here the sequenced sample was whole blood, taken in connection with sensitization to the hapten diphenylcyclopropenone (DPC). Receptors originate from a man aged 18 to 30 with alopecia areata. Some clones in this sample may be carry-over from other donors' samples. The CDR3 runs from the conserved cysteine through the conserved F or W. The order of the fields is J gene, D gene, V gene, clone size, CDR3 protein, CDR3 DNA. D genes are given only for firm matches. Clone size is given for some rows only: seen once, a few or many times, or a class if the clone is expanded.

>TRBJ2-2|-|TRBV6-5|few
CASSGRKGWTGELFF
TGTGCCAGCAGTGGAAGGAAGGGTTGGACCGGGGAGCTGTTTTTT
>TRBJ1-4|-|TRBV4-3|-
CASSQDPATNEKLFF
TGCGCCAGCAGCCAAGACCCAGCAACTAATGAAAAACTGTTTTTT
>TRBJ2-2|-|TRBV5-1|-
CASSLAPPGSNTGELFF
TGCGCCAGCAGCTTGGCCCCCCCGGGCTCGAACACCGGGGAGCTGTTTTTT
>TRBJ1-2|TRBD1|TRBV10-3|many
CAISVETGHGYTF
TGTGCCATCAGTGTTGAGACAGGGCATGGCTACACCTTC
>TRBJ2-1|-|TRBV18|few
CASSSRSSHNEQFF
TGTGCCAGCTCATCCCGATCCAGCCACAATGAGCAGTTCTTC
>TRBJ1-2|-|TRBV7-9|few
CASSFTGAYGYTF
TGTGCCAGCAGCTTTACGGGGGCCTATGGCTACACCTTC
>TRBJ1-4|-|TRBV5-1|-
CASKLGVNEKLFF
TGCGCCAGCAAGCTCGGTGTTAACGAAAAACTGTTTTTT
>TRBJ2-7|-|TRBV12-3/TRBV12-4|-
CASSSLRGTSYEQYF
TGTGCCAGCAGTTCCCTCCGGGGGACAAGCTACGAGCAGTACTTC
>TRBJ1-5|-|TRBV7-8|-
CASSNRDRRLYQPQHF
TGTGCCAGCAGCAACCGGGACCGCAGATTATATCAGCCCCAGCATTTT
>TRBJ1-1|-|TRBV6-5|many
CASSHQGVMNTEAFF
TGTGCCAGCAGTCACCAAGGGGTAATGAACACTGAAGCTTTCTTT
>TRBJ2-5|-|TRBV20-1|-
CSARDRRRTEKETQYF
TGCAGTGCTAGAGATCGTAGACGGACCGAAAAAGAGACCCAGTACTTC
>TRBJ1-5|-|TRBV5-8|many
CASSLLGLGQPQHF
TGTGCCAGCAGCTTATTAGGGCTCGGACAGCCCCAGCATTTT
>TRBJ2-7|-|TRBV28|-
CASSPAGTTEQYF
TGTGCCAGCAGTCCTGCCGGGACGACCGAACAGTACTTC
>TRBJ1-1|-|TRBV7-8|-
CASSFGPSTEAFF
TGTGCCAGCAGCTTCGGACCCAGCACTGAAGCTTTCTTT
>TRBJ2-3|-|TRBV10-3|-
CAISESPATSTDTQYF
TGTGCCATCAGTGAGTCACCAGCTACTAGCACAGATACGCAGTATTTT
>TRBJ2-2|-|TRBV12-3/TRBV12-4|-
CASRLPGPTGELFF
TGTGCCAGCAGACTCCCGGGACCCACCGGGGAGCTGTTTTTT
>TRBJ2-3|TRBD1|TRBV29-1|few
CSVKGAPSTDTQYF
TGCAGCGTGAAGGGGGCTCCAAGCACAGATACGCAGTATTTT
>TRBJ2-3|-|TRBV7-9|-
CASSLVPGAISDTQYF
TGTGCCAGCAGCTTAGTCCCAGGGGCTATCTCAGATACGCAGTATTTT
>TRBJ1-5|-|TRBV6-2/TRBV6-3|-
CASGRLPPNQPQHF
TGTGCCAGCGGAAGACTGCCCCCAAATCAGCCCCAGCATTTT
>TRBJ1-2|TRBD1|TRBV29-1|few
CSAKRQGAMDSYGYTF
TGCAGCGCTAAGAGACAGGGGGCTATGGACAGCTATGGCTACACCTTC
>TRBJ1-4|-|TRBV12-3/TRBV12-4|few
CASSKGFDEKLFF
TGTGCCAGCAGTAAGGGCTTCGATGAAAAACTGTTTTTT
>TRBJ1-1|-|TRBV29-1|many
CSVDNRVKTEAFF
TGCAGCGTTGACAACAGGGTAAAAACTGAAGCTTTCTTT
>TRBJ1-1|-|TRBV20-1|-
CSATALRGGVTEAFF
TGCAGTGCTACGGCGCTTCGCGGGGGCGTAACTGAAGCTTTCTTT
>TRBJ2-5|-|TRBV5-6|few
CASSLESARETQYF
TGTGCCAGCAGCTTGGAAAGTGCTAGAGAGACCCAGTACTTC
>TRBJ2-3|TRBD2|TRBV29-1|many
CSVDWRGGTDTQYF
TGCAGCGTTGACTGGCGGGGGGGCACAGATACGCAGTATTTT
>TRBJ2-2|-|TRBV7-2|few
CASSLGGDNTGELFF
TGTGCCAGCAGCTTAGGGGGAGACAACACCGGGGAGCTGTTTTTT
>TRBJ2-1|TRBD2|TRBV7-2|-
CASSLAFQRGNNEQFF
TGTGCCAGCAGCTTAGCTTTCCAGCGGGGAAACAATGAGCAGTTCTTC
>TRBJ1-1|-|TRBV7-9|-
CASSSLIGLGAEAFF
TGTGCCAGCAGCTCCCTAATAGGGCTGGGCGCTGAAGCTTTCTTT
>TRBJ1-1|-|TRBV13|-
CASSLMKQNLDEAFF
TGTGCCAGCAGCTTAATGAAGCAAAACTTAGACGAAGCTTTCTTT
>TRBJ2-6|-|TRBV7-2|many
CASKAGFGANVLTF
TGTGCCAGCAAAGCTGGGTTCGGGGCCAACGTCCTGACTTTC
>TRBJ2-3|TRBD1|TRBV11-2|-
CASSLALDRGVTDTQYF
TGTGCCAGCAGCTTAGCCCTGGACAGGGGAGTCACAGATACGCAGTATTTT
>TRBJ1-1|-|TRBV12-3/TRBV12-4|few
CASNPGWNTEAFF
TGTGCCAGCAACCCAGGCTGGAACACTGAAGCTTTCTTT
>TRBJ2-1|TRBD2|TRBV3-1|-
CASSHPRGLAPYNEQFF
TGTGCCAGCAGCCACCCTCGGGGACTAGCCCCCTACAATGAGCAGTTCTTC